This T cell receptor beta chain was found in a study of blood T cell repertoires in COVID-19. Study in general: The origin of the acute and convalescent COVID-19 samples was the United States, Italy and Spain. Nucleic acid was either cDNA or gDNA, and it came from T cells, B-cell-depleted T cells, or PBMCs.

The CDR3 covers 15 residues. The ends lost 2 bases at V and 5 bases at J; junction bases unmatched: 8. Germline assignment: CDR1 LNHDA and CDR2 SQIVND (reference sequence). Study processing details: Amplification from reference gene primers served as the basis for estimated nucleated cell counts. The repertoire was sequenced with immunoSEQ multiplex PCR; TCRdb's copy has only in-frame clones and lacks some. V and J calls and clone size come straight from that table; D and trimming were deduced from the DNA. This table holds 250,000 to 350,000 clones, approximately 91% found once. The clonotype originates from a woman between 40 and 55 years old who had recovered from COVID-19. V gene TRBV19 combines with J gene TRBJ1-1, with 7 bases fitting TRBD1. The sample taken for sequencing was peripheral blood. CDR3: CASSIQEGARTEAFF. In DNA, the CDR3 is TGTGCCAGTAGTATACAAGAGGGGGCTAGGACTGAAGCTTTCTTT. The full variable domain, completed using reference TRBV19 and TRBJ1-1, is DGGITQSPKYLFRKEGQNVTLSCEQNLNHDAMYWYRQDPGQGLRLIYYSQIVNDFQKGDIAEGYSVSREKKESFPLTVTSAQKNPTAFYLCASSIQEGARTEAFFGQGTRLTVV.